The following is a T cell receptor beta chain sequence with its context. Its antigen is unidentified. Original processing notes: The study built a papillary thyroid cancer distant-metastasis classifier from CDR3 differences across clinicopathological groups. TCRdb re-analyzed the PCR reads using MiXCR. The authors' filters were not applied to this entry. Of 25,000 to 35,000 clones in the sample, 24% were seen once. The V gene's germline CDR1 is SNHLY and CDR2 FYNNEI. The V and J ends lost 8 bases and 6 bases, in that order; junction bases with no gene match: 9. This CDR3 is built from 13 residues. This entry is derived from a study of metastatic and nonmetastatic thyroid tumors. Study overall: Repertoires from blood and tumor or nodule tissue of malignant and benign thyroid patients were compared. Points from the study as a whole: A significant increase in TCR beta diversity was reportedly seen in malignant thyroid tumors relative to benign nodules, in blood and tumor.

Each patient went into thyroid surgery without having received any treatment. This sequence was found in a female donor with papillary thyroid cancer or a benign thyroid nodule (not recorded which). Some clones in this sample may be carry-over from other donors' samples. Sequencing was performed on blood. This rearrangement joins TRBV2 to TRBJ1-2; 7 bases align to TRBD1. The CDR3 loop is CASLGTEDDGYTF. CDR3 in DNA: TGTGCCAGCCTAGGGACAGAAGATGATGGCTACACCTTC. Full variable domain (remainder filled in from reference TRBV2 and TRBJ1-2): EPEVTQTPSHQVTQMGQEVILRCVPISNHLYFYWYRQILGQKVEFLVSFYNNEISEKSEIFDDQFSVERPDGSNFTLKIRSTKLEDSAMYFCASLGTEDDGYTFGSGTRLTVV.